Each of the 30 T cell receptor beta chains below was sequenced from the same sample in a study of blood T cell repertoires in COVID-19. Generated by immunoSEQ multiplex PCR, the TCRdb table keeps only in-frame clones and is missing some. The table has roughly 80,000 clones, under 90% seen once; the top ten hold less than 15%. Sequenced sample: peripheral blood. The receptors shown here come from a human donor in a cohort sampled during active COVID-19.

The chain carries TRBV5-1 and TRBJ2-5; 16 nucleotides match TRBD2. V shed 4 bases, J shed 2 bases, and the junction held 2 bases outside the gene matches. The CDR3 spans 16 residues. CDR1 is SGHRS and CDR2 is YFSETQ in the germline V gene. CDR3 bases: TGCGCCAGCAGCCAGGGACTAGCGGGGGGGCAAGAGACCCAGTACTTC. It is translated as CASSQGLAGGQETQYF.

The chain is built from TRBV5-1 and TRBJ2-3, with D possibly being TRBD2 (6 bases). The CDR3 spans 15 residues. CDR1 and CDR2 from the germline V gene are SGHRS and YFSETQ. V was cut by 2 bases and J by 1 base, with 11 bases left in between. In nucleotides, the CDR3 is TGCGCCAGCAGCTTAACGGGGGACGGCACAGATACGCAGTATTTT. This sequence encodes CASSLTGDGTDTQYF.

The rearrangement links TRBV15 to TRBJ1-2; no reliable D call. Per germline, CDR1 LNHNV and CDR2 YYDKDF (reference sequence). V dropped 8 bases and J dropped 8 bases, with 21 bases sitting between them. This CDR3 spans 14 amino acids. The CDR3 region has the DNA TGTGCCACCGGGTCAGCGGTGCCCCTGGGAGGCTACACCTTC. Its protein is CATGSAVPLGGYTF. Drawing the rest from reference TRBV15 and TRBJ1-2, the complete variable domain is DAMVIQNPRYQVTQFGKPVTLSCSQTLNHNVMYWYQQKSSQAPKLLFHYYDKDFNNEADTPDNFQSRRPNTSFCFLDIRSPGLGDTAMYLCATGSAVPLGGYTFGSGTRLTVV.

V gene TRBV5-1 combines with J gene TRBJ1-1; TRBD1 might be the D (5 bases). Germline V gene data show CDR1 as SGHRS and CDR2 as YFSETQ. The V and J ends lost 1 base and 1 base respectively, with 8 bases between them. The CDR3 is 14 amino acids. CDR3 coding DNA: TGCGCCAGCAGCTTGCAGGGAGGGAACACTGAAGCTTTCTTT. Its protein is CASSLQGGNTEAFF.

The rearrangement uses TRBV10-3 and TRBJ2-1, with 7 bases matching TRBD1. With V trimmed by 8 bases and J by 6 bases, 13 bases remained unmatched. Per the germline V gene, CDR1 is ENHRY and CDR2 is SYGVKD. The CDR3 extends over 15 amino acids. CDR3 DNA sequence: TGTGCCATCGTGGAGATGGGACAGTATTTCAATGAGCAGTTCTTC. As protein: CAIVEMGQYFNEQFF.

This clone was detected only once. The rearrangement uses TRBV18 and TRBJ1-2; D perhaps matches TRBD1 (6 bases). This CDR3 spans 15 amino acids. Trimming pared 4 bases from V and 3 bases from J, leaving 15 bases between. CDR1 and CDR2 from the germline V gene are KGHSH and LQKENI. CDR3 DNA sequence: TGTGCCAGCTCACTCTCTGGACAGTCGGACTATGGCTACACCTTC. This sequence encodes CASSLSGQSDYGYTF.

V gene TRBV11-3 combines with J gene TRBJ1-1, with D uncertain. Looked up from germline, CDR1 is SGHNT and CDR2 is YENEEA. CDR3 length: 13 amino acids. Trimming shortened V by 6 bases and J by 3 bases, and 11 bases separated the two germline ends. DNA of the CDR3: TGTGCCAGCAGTGAGGAGGGTGACACTGAAGCTTTCTTT. This gives the protein CASSEEGDTEAFF.

This clone showed up just a few times. V usage is TRBV6-6 and J usage is TRBJ2-1; perhaps TRBD1 as D (6 bases). CDR1 is MNHNY and CDR2 is SVGAGI in the germline V gene (reference sequence). V shed 1 base and J shed 8 bases, with 9 bases lying between them. The CDR3 is 13 residues long. CDR3 DNA sequence: TGTGCCAGCAGTTACTTACAGGGCGATGAGCAGTTCTTC. This encodes CASSYLQGDEQFF.

This chain uses TRBV30 with TRBJ1-2; 7 positions agree with TRBD1. The length of the CDR3 is 16 residues. Looked up from germline, CDR1 is GTSNPN and CDR2 is SVGIG (reference sequence). With 3 bases clipped from V and 2 bases from J, the junction kept 12 bases outside the gene matches. The DNA for the CDR3 is TGTGCCTGGAGCTTCGGTTTAGCAGGGGGGAACTATGGCTACACCTTC. Translated, it gives CAWSFGLAGGNYGYTF.

The chain employs TRBV7-9 and TRBJ1-4; a possible D gene is TRBD1 (6 bases). V was shortened by 1 base and J by 8 bases, with 17 bases between the two germline ends. CDR1 is SEHNR, CDR2 FQNEAQ, per germline (reference sequence). This CDR3 is 16 amino acids long. The CDR3 coding sequence is TGTGCCAGCAGCTTAGGTATCGGCAGGGGAAACGAAAAACTGTTTTTT. Amino acid sequence: CASSLGIGRGNEKLFF.

This clone appeared a single time. This chain connects TRBV10-2 to TRBJ2-1; perhaps TRBD2 as D (7 bases). The V and J ends lost 4 bases and 9 bases respectively, with 16 bases between them. CDR1 is WSHSY and CDR2 is SAAADI in the germline V gene. This CDR3 contains 14 residues. CDR3 coding DNA: TGCGCCAGCAGTGGGGGCGGGGGCAAGGCTGAGCAGTTCTTC. It yields the protein CASSGGGGKAEQFF.

The chain combines TRBV5-1 with TRBJ1-2; D remains unclear. V shed 0 bases and J shed 8 bases, with 11 bases lying between them. The germline CDR1 and CDR2 sequences are SGHRS and YFSETQ. This CDR3 spans 13 amino acids. The CDR3 spells CASSLAGLAGYTF. In nucleotides, the CDR3 is TGCGCCAGCAGCTTGGCAGGACTGGCGGGCTACACCTTC.

The CDR3 protein is CASSIGVGEQFF. The DNA of the CDR3 is TGCGCCAGCAGCATAGGGGTGGGTGAGCAGTTCTTC. The V and J genes are TRBV5-1 and TRBJ2-1, with D tentatively TRBD1 (5 bases). CDR1 is SGHRS, CDR2 YFSETQ, per germline. The CDR3 totals 12 residues. Trimming removed 4 bases from V and 9 bases from J, with 11 bases in between.

J is TRBJ2-3 and V is TRBV12-5, with 15 nucleotides matching TRBD2. The CDR3 extends over 21 amino acids. Germline CDR1 and CDR2: LGHNT and FRNRAP. J gave up 1 base and V 1 base, and 12 bases lay outside the gene matches. CDR3 sequence: CASGLAPPGLAGGRRTDTQYF. The CDR3 bases are TGTGCTAGTGGTTTGGCGCCCCCCGGACTAGCGGGGGGGCGACGCACAGATACGCAGTATTTT.

This chain links TRBV7-3 with TRBJ2-2; TRBD2 is a possible D gene (6 bases). Between the trimmed V and J ends, which lost 2 bases and 2 bases, there was a span of 12 bases. Germline V gene sequence: CDR1 SGHTA, CDR2 FQGTGA. The CDR3 length is 16 residues. CDR3 in DNA: TGTGCCAGCAGCTTATTGGGGACTCATAACACCGGGGAGCTGTTTTTT. Its translation: CASSLLGTHNTGELFF.

The V gene is TRBV7-7, the J gene TRBJ2-6; the match to TRBD2 covers 7 bases. Unmatched junction bases numbered 4, after V lost 5 bases and J lost 0 bases. Germline CDR1 is SSHAT and CDR2 is FNYEAQ (reference sequence). There are 16 residues in the CDR3. The CDR3 DNA reads TGTGCCAGCAGCACCAGGGACTACTCTGGGGCCAACGTCCTGACTTTC. It yields the protein CASSTRDYSGANVLTF. Looking up the rest from reference TRBV7-7 and TRBJ2-6 gives the full variable domain: GAGVSQSPRYKVTKRGQDVTLRCDPISSHATLYWYQQALGQGPEFLTYFNYEAQPDKSGLPSDRFSAERPEGSISTLTIQRTEQRDSAMYRCASSTRDYSGANVLTFGAGSRLTVL.

The gene calls are TRBV6-6 and TRBJ1-3; tentatively, D is TRBD1 (5 bases). V was trimmed by 7 bases and J by 3 bases, leaving 10 bases between them. This CDR3 region has 13 residues. Germline CDR1 and CDR2: MNHNY and SVGAGI (reference sequence). CDR3: CASMGGFGNTIYF. CDR3 DNA: TGTGCCAGCATGGGGGGTTTTGGAAACACCATATATTTT.

The V call is TRBV6-5, the J call TRBJ1-4; D may be TRBD1 (6 bases). There are 15 residues in the CDR3. V lost 6 bases to trimming and J lost 7 bases, with 18 bases between them. Germline CDR1 and CDR2: MNHEY and SVGAGI. The CDR3 sequence: CASSLSGAGAEKLFF. CDR3 in DNA: TGTGCCAGCAGCCTAAGTGGGGCAGGGGCTGAAAAACTGTTTTTT.

This clone came up once. The chain has TRBV30 and TRBJ2-1; 10 bases align to TRBD2. Germline lookup yields CDR1 GTSNPN and CDR2 SVGIG (reference sequence). This CDR3 has 13 residues. J gave up 15 bases and V 0 bases, and 8 bases lay outside the gene matches. The CDR3 nucleotides are TGTGCCTGGAGTGTTTTAGCGGGGGGTGTTCGGTTCTTC. Amino acid sequence: CAWSVLAGGVRFF.

Concerning this clone itself: The same CDR3 arises from other DNA sequences in this sample as well. The genes are TRBV30 and TRBJ2-1; TRBD2 matches 7 bases. The germline gives CDR1 GTSNPN, CDR2 SVGIG (reference sequence). The CDR3 is made up of 12 amino acids. Trimming took 2 bases from V and 7 from J; bases not matched to a gene: 2. The CDR3 region is CAWSPGGNEQFF. In DNA, the CDR3 is TGTGCCTGGAGTCCCGGGGGGAATGAGCAGTTCTTC.

V is TRBV4-1 and J is TRBJ1-3; D might be TRBD1 (6 bases). Germline-derived CDR1 and CDR2 are MGHRA and YSYEKL. This CDR3 has 14 amino acids. V gave up 4 bases and J gave up 6 bases, with 13 bases separating them. The CDR3 sequence is CASSLTGFENTIYF. In DNA form, the CDR3 reads TGCGCCAGCAGCCTAACAGGGTTTGAAAACACCATATATTTT.

The genes are TRBV11-1 and TRBJ2-3, with 13 bases identical to TRBD2. The CDR3 covers 16 residues. CDR1 and CDR2 (germline): SGHAT, FQDESV (reference sequence). J gave up 0 bases and V 4 bases, and 1 base lay outside the gene matches. The CDR3: CASSSTSGGSTDTQYF. CDR3 nucleotide sequence: TGTGCCAGCAGCTCGACTAGCGGGGGGAGCACAGATACGCAGTATTTT.

The gene calls are TRBV5-1 and TRBJ2-1; 9 nucleotides align to TRBD1. Germline CDR1 reads SGHRS; CDR2 reads YFSETQ. J gave up 8 bases and V 8 bases, and 11 bases lay outside the gene matches. The CDR3 contains 14 residues. This CDR3 is CASFRDREGHEQFF. In DNA form, the CDR3 reads TGCGCCAGTTTCCGGGACAGGGAGGGTCATGAGCAGTTCTTC.

This sequence joins TRBV6-5 and TRBJ1-1; D is possibly TRBD1 (5 bases). Germline lookup yields CDR1 MNHEY and CDR2 SVGAGI. The CDR3 sequence is 13 residues long. Trimming took off 6 bases at V and 4 bases at J, with 12 bases between the two ends. CDR3 amino acids: CASRTGDSTEAFF. CDR3 nucleotides: TGTGCCAGCAGAACAGGAGACTCCACTGAAGCTTTCTTT.

The table lists this clone with a few counts. This chain connects TRBV6-5 to TRBJ2-1; 9 nucleotides agree with TRBD2. Losses at the gene ends were 6 bases for V and 6 bases for J; bases not matched to a gene: 6. Germline CDR1 reads MNHEY; CDR2 reads SVGAGI. This CDR3 region has 14 residues. The chain's CDR3 is CASSQFSGGNEQFF. The CDR3 DNA sequence: TGTGCCAGCAGCCAGTTTAGCGGGGGCAATGAGCAGTTCTTC.

V usage is TRBV5-1 and J usage is TRBJ1-3; D is ambiguous. Per germline, CDR1 SGHRS and CDR2 YFSETQ. This CDR3 is 14 amino acids long. With 1 base removed from V and 7 bases from J, the gap between germline ends came to 12 bases. For the CDR3, the DNA is TGCGCCAGCAGCTTGTCGGGTCTCGGGAACACCATATATTTT. It specifies CASSLSGLGNTIYF.

The chain carries TRBV6-5 and TRBJ2-7; 8 bases are a match to TRBD2. The CDR3 is 16 residues long. J lost 1 base, V lost 2 bases, and 7 bases had no gene match. Germline values: CDR1 MNHEY, CDR2 SVGAGI. The CDR3 DNA reads as TGTGCCAGCAGTTACCACAGGGCGGGGGGATCCTACGAGCAGTACTTC. Its translation is CASSYHRAGGSYEQYF.

The chain carries TRBV5-1 and TRBJ2-1, with TRBD2 as a possible D gene (6 bases). Germline CDR1 reads SGHRS; CDR2 reads YFSETQ. The CDR3 is 13 amino acids. The ends were cut back, 4 bases at V and 4 bases at J, with 9 bases in the middle. For the CDR3, the DNA is TGCGCCAGCAGCCTGGACTATTACAATGAGCAGTTCTTC. Its protein product is CASSLDYYNEQFF.

The V and J genes are TRBV18 and TRBJ2-2; 7 bases line up with TRBD2. The germline V gene has CDR1 KGHSH and CDR2 LQKENI. The junction had 1 base not matched to a gene; V was cut back by 3 bases and J by 0 bases. The CDR3 contains 15 residues. Here the CDR3 DNA reads TGTGCCAGCTCACCGGGAGGGCCGAACACCGGGGAGCTGTTTTTT. Amino acids: CASSPGGPNTGELFF. Based on the CDR3 plus reference TRBV18 and TRBJ2-2, the full variable domain is NAGVMQNPRHLVRRRGQEARLRCSPMKGHSHVYWYRQLPEEGLKFMVYLQKENIIDESGMPKERFSAEFPKEGPSILRIQQVVRGDSAAYFCASSPGGPNTGELFFGEGSRLTVL.

The genes are TRBV3-1 (or the pseudogene TRBV3-2) and TRBJ1-1; a weak D match, TRBD1 (6 bases). Per germline, CDR1 LGHDT and CDR2 YNNKEL (reference sequence). V was pared by 2 bases and J by 8 bases, with 12 bases between. This CDR3 is 13 amino acids long. The CDR3 coding sequence is TGTGCCAGCAGCCAACTACAGGGAGGGGAAGCTTTCTTT. This encodes CASSQLQGGEAFF.